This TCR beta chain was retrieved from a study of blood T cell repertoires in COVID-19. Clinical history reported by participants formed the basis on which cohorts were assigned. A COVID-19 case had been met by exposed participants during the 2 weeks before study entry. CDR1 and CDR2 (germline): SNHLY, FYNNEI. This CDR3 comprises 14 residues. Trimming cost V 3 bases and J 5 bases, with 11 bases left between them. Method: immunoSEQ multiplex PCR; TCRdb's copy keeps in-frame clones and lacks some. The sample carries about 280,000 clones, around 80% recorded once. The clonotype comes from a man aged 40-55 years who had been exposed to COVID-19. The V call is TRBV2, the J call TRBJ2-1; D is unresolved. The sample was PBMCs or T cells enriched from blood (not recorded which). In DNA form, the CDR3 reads TGTGCCAGCAGTGATTTGCGGCGGAACAATGAGCAGTTCTTC. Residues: CASSDLRRNNEQFF.